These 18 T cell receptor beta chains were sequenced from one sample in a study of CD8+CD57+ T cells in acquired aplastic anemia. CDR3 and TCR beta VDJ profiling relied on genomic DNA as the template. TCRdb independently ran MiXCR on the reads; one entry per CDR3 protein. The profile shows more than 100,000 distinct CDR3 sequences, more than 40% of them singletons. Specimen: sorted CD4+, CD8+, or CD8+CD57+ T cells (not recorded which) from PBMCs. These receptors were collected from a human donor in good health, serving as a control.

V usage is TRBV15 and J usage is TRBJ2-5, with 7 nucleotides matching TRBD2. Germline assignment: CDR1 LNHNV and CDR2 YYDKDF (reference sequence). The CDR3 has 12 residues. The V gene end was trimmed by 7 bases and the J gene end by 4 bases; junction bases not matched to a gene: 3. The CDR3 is CATMGGGETQYF. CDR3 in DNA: TGTGCCACCATGGGGGGGGGAGAGACCCAGTACTTC.

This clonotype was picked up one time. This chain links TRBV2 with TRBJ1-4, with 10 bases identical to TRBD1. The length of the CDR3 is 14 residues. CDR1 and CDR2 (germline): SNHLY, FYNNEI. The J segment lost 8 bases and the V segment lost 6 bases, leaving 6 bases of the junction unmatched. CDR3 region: CASRQGQGNEKLFF. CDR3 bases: TGTGCCAGCAGGCAGGGACAGGGGAACGAAAAACTGTTTTTT.

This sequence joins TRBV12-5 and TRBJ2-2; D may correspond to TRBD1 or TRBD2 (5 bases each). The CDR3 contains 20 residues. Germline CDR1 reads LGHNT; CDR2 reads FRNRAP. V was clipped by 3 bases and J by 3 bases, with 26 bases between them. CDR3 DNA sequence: TGTGCTAGTGGTTTCCCGTCCTCATTGGGCCGGGACGGGTACACCGGGGAGCTGTTTTTT. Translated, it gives CASGFPSSLGRDGYTGELFF.

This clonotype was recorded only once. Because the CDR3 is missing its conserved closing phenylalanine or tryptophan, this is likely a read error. CDR3 bases: TGTGCCAGTAGTAGGGCCATTCGGAGGAACACCATATATTCT. Protein: CASSRAIRRNTIYS. The gene calls are TRBV19 and TRBJ1-3; no definite D call. The CDR3 sequence is 14 residues long. The germline gives CDR1 LNHDA, CDR2 SQIVND (reference sequence). Trimming removed 4 bases from V and 7 bases from J, with 14 bases in between.

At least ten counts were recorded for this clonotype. CDR3 sequence reads: CASSGRRVNTEAFF. In DNA form, the CDR3 reads TGTGCCAGCAGTGGAAGAAGGGTCAACACTGAAGCTTTCTTT. The rearrangement uses TRBV2 and TRBJ1-1; D unresolved. Germline V lookup: CDR1 SNHLY, CDR2 FYNNEI. V was trimmed by 4 bases and J by 2 bases, leaving 11 bases between them. The CDR3 runs to 14 residues.

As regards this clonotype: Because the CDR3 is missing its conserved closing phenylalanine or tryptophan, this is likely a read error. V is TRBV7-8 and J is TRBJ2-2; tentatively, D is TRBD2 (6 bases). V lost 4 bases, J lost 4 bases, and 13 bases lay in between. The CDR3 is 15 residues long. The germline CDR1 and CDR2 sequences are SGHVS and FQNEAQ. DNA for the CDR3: TGTGCCAGCAGCTCGGAGGGGCTGAGCACCGGGGAGCTGTTTTCT. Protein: CASSSEGLSTGELFS.

CDR3 DNA sequence: TGTGCCAGCAGCACCAGACAGATTCGTTCCCCCGACTATGGCTACACCTTC. Encoded protein: CASSTRQIRSPDYGYTF. V is TRBV11-1 and J is TRBJ1-2; perhaps TRBD1 as D (5 bases). The CDR3 totals 17 residues. CDR1 and CDR2 from the germline V gene are SGHAT and FQDESV (reference sequence). The V end was cut by 5 bases, the J end by 3 bases, with 22 bases between.

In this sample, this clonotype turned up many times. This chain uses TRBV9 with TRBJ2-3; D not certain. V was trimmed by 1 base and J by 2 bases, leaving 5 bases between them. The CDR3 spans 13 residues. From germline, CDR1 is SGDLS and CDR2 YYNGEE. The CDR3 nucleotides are TGTGCCAGCAGCGTATATCACACAGATACGCAGTATTTT. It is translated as CASSVYHTDTQYF.

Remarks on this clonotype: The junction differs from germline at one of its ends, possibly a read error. This CDR3 reads CASSQDPIEVTHNEQLF. CDR3 nucleotide sequence: TGTGCCAGCAGCCAAGATCCCATAGAGGTCACACACAATGAGCAGCTCTTC. The chain carries TRBV3-1 and TRBJ2-1; D remains ambiguous. The germline CDR1 and CDR2 sequences are LGHDT and YNNKEL (reference sequence). This CDR3 spans 17 amino acids.

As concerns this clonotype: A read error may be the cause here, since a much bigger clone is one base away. CDR3 nucleotide sequence: TGTGCCAGCAGCGGGGACAATGTGAACACCGGGGAGCTGTTTTTT. This translates into CASSGDNVNTGELFF. This chain connects TRBV5-4 to TRBJ2-2, with a weak D call TRBD1 (6 bases). Germline V CDR1 and CDR2: SGHNT, YYREEE (reference sequence). V lost 4 bases, J lost 1 base, and 11 bases lay in between. The CDR3 covers 15 residues.

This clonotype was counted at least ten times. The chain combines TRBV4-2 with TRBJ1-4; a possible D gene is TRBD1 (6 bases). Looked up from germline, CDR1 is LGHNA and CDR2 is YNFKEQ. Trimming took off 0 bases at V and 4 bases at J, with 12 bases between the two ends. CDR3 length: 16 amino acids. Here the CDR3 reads CASSQDLKGGNEKLFF. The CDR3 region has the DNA TGTGCCAGCAGCCAAGATTTAAAGGGGGGTAATGAAAAACTGTTTTTT.

The CDR3 reads CATSRDWTTGANVLTF. The CDR3 bases are TGTGCCACCAGCAGAGATTGGACAACAGGGGCCAACGTCCTGACTTTC. The rearrangement links TRBV15 to TRBJ2-6; possibly TRBD1 for D (5 bases). The germline V gene encodes CDR1 LNHNV and CDR2 YYDKDF (reference sequence). V lost 0 bases to trimming and J lost 4 bases, with 10 bases between them. The length of the CDR3 is 16 residues.

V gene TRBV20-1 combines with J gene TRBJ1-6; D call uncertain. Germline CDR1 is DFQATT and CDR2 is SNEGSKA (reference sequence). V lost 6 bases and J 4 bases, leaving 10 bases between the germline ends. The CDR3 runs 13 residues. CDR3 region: CSAIGPYNSPLHF. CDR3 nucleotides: TGCAGTGCCATAGGTCCTTATAATTCACCCCTCCACTTT.

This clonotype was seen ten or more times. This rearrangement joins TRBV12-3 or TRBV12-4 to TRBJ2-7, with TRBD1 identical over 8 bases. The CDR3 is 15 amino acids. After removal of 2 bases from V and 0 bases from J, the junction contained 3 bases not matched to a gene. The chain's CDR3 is CASSLQGAGSYEQYF. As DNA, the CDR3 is TGTGCCAGCAGTTTACAGGGGGCGGGCTCCTACGAGCAGTACTTC.

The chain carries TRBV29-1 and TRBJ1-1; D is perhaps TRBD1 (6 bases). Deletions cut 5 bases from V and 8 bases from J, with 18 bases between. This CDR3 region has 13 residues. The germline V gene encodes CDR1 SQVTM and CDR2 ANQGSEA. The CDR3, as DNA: TGCAGCGTTACGACAGGCCCGAGACTGGAAGCTTTCTTT. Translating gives CSVTTGPRLEAFF.

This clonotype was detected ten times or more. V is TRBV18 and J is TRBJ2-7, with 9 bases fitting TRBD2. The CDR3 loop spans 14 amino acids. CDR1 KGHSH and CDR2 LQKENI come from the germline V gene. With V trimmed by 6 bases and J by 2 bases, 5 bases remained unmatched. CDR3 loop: CASSSGGIPYEQYF. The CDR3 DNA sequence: TGTGCCAGCTCGAGCGGGGGGATTCCCTACGAGCAGTACTTC. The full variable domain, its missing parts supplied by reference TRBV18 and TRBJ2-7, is NAGVMQNPRHLVRRRGQEARLRCSPMKGHSHVYWYRQLPEEGLKFMVYLQKENIIDESGMPKERFSAEFPKEGPSILRIQQVVRGDSAAYFCASSSGGIPYEQYFGPGTRLTVT.

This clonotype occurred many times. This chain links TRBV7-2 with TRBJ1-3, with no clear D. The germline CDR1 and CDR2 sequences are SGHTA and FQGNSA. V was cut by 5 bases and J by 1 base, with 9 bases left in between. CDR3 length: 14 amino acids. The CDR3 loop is CASSAFQSGNTIYF. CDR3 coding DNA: TGTGCCAGCAGCGCGTTTCAGTCTGGAAACACCATATATTTT.

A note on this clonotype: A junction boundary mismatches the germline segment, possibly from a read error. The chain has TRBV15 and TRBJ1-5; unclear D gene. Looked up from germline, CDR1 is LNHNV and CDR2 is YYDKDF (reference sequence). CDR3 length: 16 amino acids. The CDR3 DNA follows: TGTGCCACCAGCAGAGTTGAAGCGGTCTCCAATCAGCCCCAGCACTTT. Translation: CATSRVEAVSNQPQHF.